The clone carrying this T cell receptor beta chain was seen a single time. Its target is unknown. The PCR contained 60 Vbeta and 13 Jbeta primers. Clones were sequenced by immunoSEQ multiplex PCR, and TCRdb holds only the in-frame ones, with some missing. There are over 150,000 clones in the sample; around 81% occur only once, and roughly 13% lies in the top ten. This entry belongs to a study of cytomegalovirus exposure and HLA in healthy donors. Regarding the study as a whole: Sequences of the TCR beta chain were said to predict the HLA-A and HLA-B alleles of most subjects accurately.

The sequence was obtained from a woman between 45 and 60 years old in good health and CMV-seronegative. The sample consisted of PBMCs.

The CDR3 reads CASSQDLGQGAWGEKLFF. The CDR3 bases are TGCGCCAGCAGCCAAGATTTGGGACAGGGGGCTTGGGGTGAAAAACTGTTTTTT. The chain couples TRBV4-3 to TRBJ1-4; 12 bases align to TRBD1. There are 18 residues in the CDR3. Germline assignment: CDR1 LGHNA and CDR2 YSLEER. J was trimmed by 7 bases and V by 0 bases; bases with no gene match: 9.